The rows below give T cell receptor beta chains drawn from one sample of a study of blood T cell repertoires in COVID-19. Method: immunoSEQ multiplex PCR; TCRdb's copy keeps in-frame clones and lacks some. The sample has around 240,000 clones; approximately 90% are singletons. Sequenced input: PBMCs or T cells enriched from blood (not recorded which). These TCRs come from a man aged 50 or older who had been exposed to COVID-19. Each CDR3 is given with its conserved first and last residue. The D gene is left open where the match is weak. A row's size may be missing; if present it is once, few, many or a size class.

TGCGCCAGCAGCGTCGGCCCCTCTAGCGCCGCCTCCTACGAGCAGTACTTC CASSVGPSSAASYEQYF TRBJ2-7 TRBV5-1 NA NA
TGTGCCATCAGTGAAGGACAGGGATGGCGAGGGGAGCTGTTTTTT CAISEGQGWRGELFF TRBJ2-2 TRBV10-3 NA TRBD1
TGTGCCATCAGAGCCCCACAGGGGAACACTGAAGCTTTCTTT CAIRAPQGNTEAFF TRBJ1-1 TRBV10-3 NA NA
TGTGCCACCAGACCGCTCACGAGGAGCACTGAAGCTTTCTTT CATRPLTRSTEAFF TRBJ1-1 TRBV15 NA NA
TGTGCCAGCAGCCAATTTATGAACACTGAAGCTTTCTTT CASSQFMNTEAFF TRBJ1-1 TRBV14 NA NA
TGCGCCAGCAGCTTGGGGGGGCTTGGAGATACGCAGTATTTT CASSLGGLGDTQYF TRBJ2-3 TRBV5-1 NA NA
TGTGCCAGCAGCCTCCCCGCTGACAGCTCTGGAAACACCATATATTTT CASSLPADSSGNTIYF TRBJ1-3 TRBV5-6 few NA
TGTGCCAGCAGTCCCAGGGCGGGGAAGAACACCGGGGAGCTGTTTTTT CASSPRAGKNTGELFF TRBJ2-2 TRBV28 NA NA
TGTGCCAGCAGCCGAACCCAAGGGAGCTCTGGAAACACCATATATTTT CASSRTQGSSGNTIYF TRBJ1-3 TRBV5-5 NA NA
TGTGCCAGTAGTATGCCGGGGAGGGGGACCTATGGCTACACCTTC CASSMPGRGTYGYTF TRBJ1-2 TRBV19 NA NA
TGTGCCAGCAGTACCAGCACCGGGACAGGGTCGACCTACGAGCAGTACTTC CASSTSTGTGSTYEQYF TRBJ2-7 TRBV27 NA TRBD1
TGCGCCAGCAGCTTACAGGGCCCTAGCACTGAAGCTTTCTTT CASSLQGPSTEAFF TRBJ1-1 TRBV5-1 once NA
TGCGCCAGCAGCCTCCGACAGCGTGACACTGAAGCTTTCTTT CASSLRQRDTEAFF TRBJ1-1 TRBV4-1 NA NA
TGCAGCGTAGTACAGGCTCCCTCCTACGAGCAGTACTTC CSVVQAPSYEQYF TRBJ2-7 TRBV29-1 NA NA